A selection of T cell receptor beta chains follows, all from one sample in a study of blood T cell repertoires in COVID-19. Profiled with immunoSEQ multiplex PCR; TCRdb holds only in-frame clones, not every one. The profile shows fewer than 300,000 clones, approximately 88% of them singletons. Material for sequencing was peripheral blood. The receptors come from a young woman with acute or convalescent COVID-19. Both conserved end residues are part of each CDR3. The D gene is left open where the match is weak. Rows give clone size only sometimes, using once, few, many, or a class for an expanded clone.

>-|TRBV30|TRBJ1-3|once
TGTGCCTGGAGTGGACTACGGGGAAACACCATATATTTT
CAWSGLRGNTIYF
>-|TRBV7-2|TRBJ1-1|-
TGTGCCAGCAGCTTAATCGCAGGGAACACTGAAGCTTTCTTT
CASSLIAGNTEAFF
>TRBD1|TRBV30|TRBJ2-1|-
TGTGCCTGGAGTACAGGGGCTGCGTACGCTGAGCAGTTCTTC
CAWSTGAAYAEQFF
>-|TRBV25-1|TRBJ2-5|-
TGTGCCAGCAGCTCAGGGGCCGAGACCCAGTACTTC
CASSSGAETQYF
>TRBD2|TRBV15|TRBJ2-5|-
TGTGCCACCAGCAGCTCCGGGACTAGCGGGGGAATCGAGACCCAGTACTTC
CATSSSGTSGGIETQYF
>TRBD1|TRBV3-1/TRBV3-2|TRBJ1-5|-
TGTGCCAGCAGCCAGAGTGGGACAGGTAGCAATCAGCCCCAGCATTTT
CASSQSGTGSNQPQHF
>-|TRBV19|TRBJ1-2|few
TGTGCCAGTAGTATTGGTACCCTCCGGGACTACACCTTC
CASSIGTLRDYTF
>-|TRBV15|TRBJ1-5|-
TGTGCCACCAGCAGAGATCAGCAGGGTGTTAATCAGCCCCAGCATTTT
CATSRDQQGVNQPQHF
>TRBD2|TRBV5-1|TRBJ2-2|-
TGCGCCAGCAGCTCGACCGGGACTAGCGGGATTTTCTCCGGGGAGCTGTTTTTT
CASSSTGTSGIFSGELFF
>-|TRBV16|TRBJ2-7|-
TGTGCCAGCAGCGCCACAGGTCCCTACGAGCAGTACTTC
CASSATGPYEQYF
>-|TRBV19|TRBJ1-4|-
TGTGCCAGTAGTATAGGGACAAGGGGTAATGAAAAACTGTTTTTT
CASSIGTRGNEKLFF
>-|TRBV18|TRBJ2-1|once
TGTGCCAGCTCACCCGGGTATGAGCAGTTCTTC
CASSPGYEQFF
>TRBD2|TRBV6-6|TRBJ2-5|-
TGTGCCAGCATTGACCTGGCGGGAGAAGAGACCCAGTACTTC
CASIDLAGEETQYF
>TRBD2|TRBV9|TRBJ2-7|-
TGTGCCAGCAGCCGGACTAGCGGGAGAGACGAGCAGTACTTC
CASSRTSGRDEQYF
>TRBD2|TRBV11-3|TRBJ2-3|-
TGTGCCAGCAGCTTTAGCGGGAGCGGCACAGATACGCAGTATTTT
CASSFSGSGTDTQYF
>-|TRBV20-1|TRBJ2-3|-
TGCAGTGCTAGTTATGCGGGGTCCCACTCAGATACGCAGTATTTT
CSASYAGSHSDTQYF
>-|TRBV21-1|TRBJ1-5|-
TGTGCCAGCAGCAAAGCTCTTGAAAGACTGGGACAGGGTCCGATTGGCAATCAGCCCCAGCATTTT
CASSKALERLGQGPIGNQPQHF
>-|TRBV6-5|TRBJ2-2|-
TGTGCCAGCCGAGTTGTACAGGGGAACACCGGGGAGCTGTTTTTT
CASRVVQGNTGELFF
>-|TRBV13|TRBJ2-7|-
TGTGCCAGCAGCTTCGAGGGTAAGGCCTACGAGCAGTACTTC
CASSFEGKAYEQYF
>TRBD1|TRBV2|TRBJ1-6|-
TGTGCCAGCAGTAGAGGACAGGGAAATTCACCCCTCCACTTT
CASSRGQGNSPLHF
>TRBD1|TRBV19|TRBJ1-5|-
TGTGCCAGTAGTTACAGGACAGGAAGTTGGATTCAGCCCCAGCATTTT
CASSYRTGSWIQPQHF
>TRBD2|TRBV6-2/TRBV6-3|TRBJ2-3|-
TGTGCCAGCAGTTACAGGCGGGGGAGCACAGATACGCAGTATTTT
CASSYRRGSTDTQYF
>TRBD2|TRBV7-2|TRBJ2-7|-
TGTGCCAGCAGCTCCAGACTAGCGGGAGACCACGAGCAGTACTTC
CASSSRLAGDHEQYF
>TRBD2|TRBV6-2/TRBV6-3|TRBJ2-7|once
TGTGCCAGCAGTTCCTGGACTAGCGGGAGCTCCTACGAGCAGTACTTC
CASSSWTSGSSYEQYF
>TRBD1|TRBV11-2|TRBJ1-2|-
TGTGCCAGCAGCGAGGGACAGCCTAACTATGGCTACACCTTC
CASSEGQPNYGYTF
>TRBD1|TRBV7-9|TRBJ2-7|-
TGTGCCAGCAGCTTAAAGGACCACAGGGGGCCCTCCTACGAGCAGTACTTC
CASSLKDHRGPSYEQYF
>TRBD2|TRBV7-2|TRBJ2-1|-
TGTGCCAGCAGCTCCCGACTAGCGCAAACCTACAATGAGCAGTTCTTC
CASSSRLAQTYNEQFF
>-|TRBV19|TRBJ1-1|-
TGTGCCAGTAGCCCTATTGGGGGGGCGGGTACTGAAGCTTTCTTT
CASSPIGGAGTEAFF
>TRBD1|TRBV2|TRBJ1-3|-
TGTGCCAGCAGTGAGGGGACAGGGGGTTACACCATATATTTT
CASSEGTGGYTIYF
>-|TRBV29-1|TRBJ2-7|-
TGCAGCGTTGAAGATCTCGTTCCCCACGAGCAGTACTTC
CSVEDLVPHEQYF
>TRBD2|TRBV11-2|TRBJ2-5|-
TGTGCCAGCAGCTTAGGACTAGCGGGAGAGACCCAGTACTTC
CASSLGLAGETQYF
>TRBD1|TRBV11-3|TRBJ2-7|-
TGTGCCAGCAGCTTAGATCGGGCAGGGGGCTTCGACGAGCAGTACTTC
CASSLDRAGGFDEQYF
>TRBD1|TRBV7-9|TRBJ1-5|-
TGTGCCAGCAGCTTCTCTACCGGGACAGGGTCAAATCAGCCCCAGCATTTT
CASSFSTGTGSNQPQHF
>-|TRBV21-1|TRBJ1-4|-
TGTGCCAGCAGCGCTAACCGACAGGGGGCGTCGGAAAAACTGTTTTTT
CASSANRQGASEKLFF
>-|TRBV15|TRBJ2-1|-
TGTGCCACCAGCAGAGACAGGGGCAATGAGCAGTTCTTC
CATSRDRGNEQFF
>-|TRBV5-6|TRBJ2-3|once
TGTGCCAGCAACCTGGGGGGAGGTACGCAGTATTTT
CASNLGGGTQYF
>TRBD1|TRBV27|TRBJ2-1|once
TGTGCCAGCAGTCTCGACAGGGGGGCCTACAATGAGCAGTTCTTC
CASSLDRGAYNEQFF
>-|TRBV29-1|TRBJ2-7|-
TGCAGCGCCCTCGAAGGGGGCGGGGCCTACGAGCAGTACTTC
CSALEGGGAYEQYF
>TRBD1|TRBV19|TRBJ1-5|once
TGTGCCAGTAGTAGAGCTGAGACAGGGCAATCCCAGCATTTT
CASSRAETGQSQHF
>-|TRBV27|TRBJ1-2|once
TGTGCCAGCAGTTTTAGAGACAGGTCGAGTGGCTACACCTTC
CASSFRDRSSGYTF
>TRBD1|TRBV5-4|TRBJ1-1|-
TGTGCCAGCAGACGGCAGGGGGCGCGGGACACTGAAGCTTTCTTT
CASRRQGARDTEAFF
>-|TRBV14|TRBJ1-6|-
TGTGCCAGCAGCCAACCTGGGGGGTATTCACCCCTCCACTTT
CASSQPGGYSPLHF
>TRBD1|TRBV5-5|TRBJ1-4|-
TGTGCCAGCAGCCCGTGGGCAGGGGGAACTAATGAAAAACTGTTTTTT
CASSPWAGGTNEKLFF
>-|TRBV5-1|TRBJ2-2|-
TGCGCCAGCAGCTCTGGGGCCCGACTAGAGCTTACCGGGGAGCTGTTTTTT
CASSSGARLELTGELFF
>-|TRBV2|TRBJ1-4|-
TGTGCCAGCAGTGAGGTCCGGGGTAATGAAAAACTGTTTTTT
CASSEVRGNEKLFF
>-|TRBV4-3|TRBJ2-1|-
TGCGCCAGCAGTCAGAGGGGCGGGGCTTACAATGAGCAGTTCTTC
CASSQRGGAYNEQFF
>TRBD1|TRBV5-6|TRBJ2-6|-
TGTGCCAGCAGCTTTGCTACCGGGACAGGGGGCGCTGGGGCCAACGTCCTGACTTTC
CASSFATGTGGAGANVLTF
>-|TRBV11-3|TRBJ2-3|-
TGTGCCAGCAGCTTGGGGGCCAGCACAGATACGCAGTATTTT
CASSLGASTDTQYF
>TRBD1|TRBV19|TRBJ2-7|-
TGTGCCAGTAGTATAGGGCAGGGGGTTTCCTACGAGCAGTACTTC
CASSIGQGVSYEQYF
>TRBD2|TRBV29-1|TRBJ2-1|-
TGCAGCGTTGGGGGTAGGACTAGCGGGATCCCATCCTACAATGAGCAGTTCTTC
CSVGGRTSGIPSYNEQFF
>TRBD1|TRBV10-3|TRBJ1-1|once
TGTGCCATCAGAGGACAGGGGGCGATAGGTGCCGGAGCTTTCTTT
CAIRGQGAIGAGAFF
>-|TRBV19|TRBJ1-1|-
TGTGCCAGTAGCTTGTTTACGGGGGGGCTACCTAACACTGAAGCTTTCTTT
CASSLFTGGLPNTEAFF
>-|TRBV19|TRBJ1-2|once
TGTGCCAGTAGTAAAAGTCGCGACTATGGCTACACCTTC
CASSKSRDYGYTF
>-|TRBV7-2|TRBJ1-1|-
TGTGCCAGCAGCTTACCAGGGAACACTGAAGCTTTCTTT
CASSLPGNTEAFF